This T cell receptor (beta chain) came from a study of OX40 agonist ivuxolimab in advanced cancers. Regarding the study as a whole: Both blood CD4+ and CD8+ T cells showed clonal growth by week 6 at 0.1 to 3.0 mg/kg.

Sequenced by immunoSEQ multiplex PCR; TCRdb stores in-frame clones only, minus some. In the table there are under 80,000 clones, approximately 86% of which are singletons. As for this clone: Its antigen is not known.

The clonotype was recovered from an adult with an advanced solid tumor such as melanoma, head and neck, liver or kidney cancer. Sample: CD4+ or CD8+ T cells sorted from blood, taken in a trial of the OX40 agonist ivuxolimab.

CDR3 region: CASSFDGNSYNEQFF. CDR3 nucleotides: TGTGCCAGCAGCTTCGACGGTAACTCCTACAATGAGCAGTTCTTC. The chain joins TRBV7-2 to TRBJ2-1; unclear D gene. Trimming removed 3 bases from V and 0 bases from J, with 9 bases in between. CDR1 is SGHTA, CDR2 FQGNSA, per germline. The length of the CDR3 is 15 residues.